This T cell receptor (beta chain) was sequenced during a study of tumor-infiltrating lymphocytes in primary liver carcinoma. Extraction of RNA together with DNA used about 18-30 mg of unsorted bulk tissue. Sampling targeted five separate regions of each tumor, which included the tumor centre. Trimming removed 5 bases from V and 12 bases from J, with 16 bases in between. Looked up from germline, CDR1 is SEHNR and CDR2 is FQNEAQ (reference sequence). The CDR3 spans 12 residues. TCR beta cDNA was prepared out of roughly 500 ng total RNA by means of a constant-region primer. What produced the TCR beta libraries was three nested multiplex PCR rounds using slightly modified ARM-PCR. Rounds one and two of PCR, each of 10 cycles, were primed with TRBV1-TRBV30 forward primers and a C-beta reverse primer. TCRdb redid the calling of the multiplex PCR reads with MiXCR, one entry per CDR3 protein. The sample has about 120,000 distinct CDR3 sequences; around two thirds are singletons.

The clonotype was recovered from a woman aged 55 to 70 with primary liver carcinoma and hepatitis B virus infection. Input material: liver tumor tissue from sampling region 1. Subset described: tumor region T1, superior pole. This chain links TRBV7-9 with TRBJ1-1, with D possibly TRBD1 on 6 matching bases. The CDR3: CASSPPTGRSFF. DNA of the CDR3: TGTGCCAGCAGCCCGCCTACAGGGCGCTCTTTCTTT.